Presented here are 20 T cell receptor beta chains from one specimen sequenced in a study of T cell changes during pregnancy in multiple sclerosis. The table came from immunoSEQ multiplex PCR; TCRdb's copy has only in-frame clones and leaves some out. The sample lists tens of thousands of clones, about nine tenths occurring once. The specimen was CD4+ T cells from peripheral blood mononuclear cells, collected in the first trimester of pregnancy. The receptors originated from a female donor with multiple sclerosis, enrolled in a pregnancy study.

This sequence joins TRBV14 and TRBJ1-5; tentative D call: TRBD1 (6 bases). This CDR3 comprises 14 residues. Between the trimmed V and J ends, which lost 8 bases and 6 bases, there was a span of 17 bases. The germline gives CDR1 SGHDN, CDR2 FVKESK. The CDR3 region is CASHRRGASQPQHF. As DNA, the CDR3 is TGTGCCAGCCACCGGCGGGGGGCTTCTCAGCCCCAGCATTTT.

This sequence joins TRBV6-5 and TRBJ2-1; the match to TRBD2 covers 9 bases. The CDR3 covers 15 residues. J gave up 4 bases and V 6 bases, and 7 bases lay outside the gene matches. Germline values: CDR1 MNHEY, CDR2 SVGAGI. The CDR3 sequence: CASRISGRTYNEQFF. CDR3 bases: TGTGCCAGCAGAATTAGCGGGAGAACTTACAATGAGCAGTTCTTC.

This sequence joins TRBV7-2 and TRBJ2-1, with 9 bases fitting TRBD2. CDR3 length: 13 amino acids. Germline-derived CDR1 and CDR2 are SGHTA and FQGNSA. V was pared by 6 bases and J by 14 bases, with 11 bases of the junction left unmatched. This CDR3 is CASSPIAGAQEFF. CDR3 nucleotide sequence: TGTGCCAGCAGTCCTATAGCGGGGGCCCAGGAGTTCTTC.

V usage is TRBV5-5 and J usage is TRBJ1-5, with D perhaps TRBD1 (6 bases). In germline, CDR1 is SGHKS, CDR2 YYEKEE (reference sequence). This CDR3 is built from 15 residues. V lost 2 bases and J 3 bases, leaving 12 bases between the germline ends. CDR3 DNA sequence: TGTGCCAGCAGCTTTTCTGACAGGTTCAATCAGCCCCAGCATTTT. Its translation: CASSFSDRFNQPQHF. Drawing the rest from reference TRBV5-5 and TRBJ1-5, the complete variable domain is DAGVTQSPTHLIKTRGQQVTLRCSPISGHKSVSWYQQVLGQGPQFIFQYYEKEERGRGNFPDRFSARQFPNYSSELNVNALLLGDSALYLCASSFSDRFNQPQHFGDGTRLSIL.

The rearrangement links TRBV9 to TRBJ2-7; a possible D gene is TRBD2 (5 bases). This CDR3 spans 13 amino acids. Germline-derived CDR1 and CDR2 are SGDLS and YYNGEE. The germline V and J ends were trimmed by 0 bases and 7 bases, with 11 bases remaining between them. Written as DNA, the CDR3 is TGTGCCAGCAGCGTAGAGGACGGCGGGGAGCAGTACTTC. It yields the protein CASSVEDGGEQYF.

The rearrangement links TRBV5-5 to TRBJ2-2; 7 bases line up with TRBD1. The ends lost 4 bases at V and 5 bases at J; junction bases unmatched: 8. Germline CDR1 is SGHKS and CDR2 is YYEKEE (reference sequence). The CDR3 length is 15 residues. For the CDR3, the DNA is TGTGCCAGCAGCCCTCGTCCGACAGGGACCGGGGAGCTGTTTTTT. It yields the protein CASSPRPTGTGELFF.

This chain connects TRBV2 to TRBJ2-1, with 10 bases fitting TRBD1. Per the germline V gene, CDR1 is SNHLY and CDR2 is FYNNEI. V dropped 6 bases and J dropped 9; count of bases not matched to a gene: 5. The CDR3 has 13 residues. The DNA for the CDR3 is TGTGCCAGCAGCCGGGACAGGGGTCCTGAGCAGTTCTTC. This gives the protein CASSRDRGPEQFF.

This rearrangement joins TRBV19 to TRBJ2-5; TRBD2 agrees at 12 bases. The trim removed 8 bases at V and 7 bases at J, leaving 11 bases unmatched. The CDR3 loop spans 15 amino acids. Germline loops: CDR1 LNHDA, CDR2 SQIVND (reference sequence). CDR3: CASRHLAGGHATQYF. Here the CDR3 DNA reads TGTGCCAGTCGCCATCTAGCGGGAGGGCATGCGACCCAGTACTTC.

This clone was counted a single time. The rearrangement joins TRBV9 to TRBJ2-5; TRBD2 agrees at 8 bases. Germline V lookup: CDR1 SGDLS, CDR2 YYNGEE. V shed 0 bases, J shed 5 bases, and the junction held 9 bases outside the gene matches. The CDR3 sequence is 16 residues long. CDR3 sequence reads: CASSVVPGGPGETQYF. In nucleotides, the CDR3 is TGTGCCAGCAGCGTAGTCCCGGGAGGGCCCGGGGAGACCCAGTACTTC.

The chain uses TRBV29-1 and TRBJ2-3; D perhaps matches TRBD2 (6 bases). Germline CDR1 is SQVTM and CDR2 is ANQGSEA. The CDR3 loop spans 17 amino acids. Between the trimmed V and J ends, which lost 7 bases and 0 bases, there was a span of 23 bases. The CDR3 region has the DNA TGCAGCGCCGTCAAGGCGCGCGGGACGACTAGCACAGATACGCAGTATTTT. Amino acids: CSAVKARGTTSTDTQYF.

The chain joins TRBV27 to TRBJ1-3; D is ambiguous. This CDR3 is 12 amino acids long. Trimming took off 7 bases at V and 2 bases at J, with 6 bases between the two ends. The germline CDR1 and CDR2 sequences are MNHEY and SMNVEV (reference sequence). CDR3 sequence: CASISTGNTIYF. The CDR3 DNA is TGTGCCAGCATAAGCACTGGAAACACCATATATTTT.

This clone was recorded only once. The chain employs TRBV29-1 and TRBJ2-7, with TRBD2 matching over 7 bases. V lost 6 bases and J lost 4; bases outside the gene matches: 9. There are 13 residues in the CDR3. Germline assignment: CDR1 SQVTM and CDR2 ANQGSEA. The CDR3 is CSVGGSPAYEQYF. CDR3 nucleotide sequence: TGCAGCGTGGGGGGGTCCCCGGCGTACGAGCAGTACTTC.

The chain uses TRBV15 and TRBJ1-2, with 7 bases fitting TRBD1. This CDR3 comprises 15 residues. The ends lost 1 base at V and 2 bases at J; junction bases unmatched: 4. Germline V gene data show CDR1 as LNHNV and CDR2 as YYDKDF (reference sequence). CDR3 DNA sequence: TGTGCCACCAGCAGAGCTGACAGGGTAAACTATGGCTACACCTTC. This gives the protein CATSRADRVNYGYTF.

The chain is built from TRBV6-1 and TRBJ2-7; 12 nucleotides agree with TRBD2. The germline V gene encodes CDR1 MNHNS and CDR2 SASEGT. The CDR3 sequence is 20 residues long. V trimming: 0 bases; J trimming: 6 bases; junction bases outside the gene matches: 18. CDR3 nucleotide sequence: TGTGCCAGCAGTGAAGCGCTTCCGCTAGCGGGAGGGTACCGTTTGGGCGAGCAGTACTTC. It translates to CASSEALPLAGGYRLGEQYF.

The chain couples TRBV11-3 to TRBJ2-1, with TRBD1 matching 9 bases. CDR1 is SGHNT and CDR2 is YENEEA in the germline V gene. There are 15 residues in the CDR3. V shed 4 bases and J 3 bases; nucleotides not matched to a gene: 4. The CDR3 nucleotides read TGTGCCAGCAGCTGGGGACAGGGAGACTACAATGAGCAGTTCTTC. Amino acid sequence: CASSWGQGDYNEQFF.

The chain uses TRBV6-5 and TRBJ1-3; 9 positions match TRBD1. Germline-derived CDR1 and CDR2 are MNHEY and SVGAGI. Trimming at V came to 5 bases and at J to 2 bases, leaving 1 base not matched to a gene. The CDR3 has 14 amino acids. CDR3: CASSGTGPGNTIYF. CDR3 nucleotide sequence: TGTGCCAGCAGTGGGACAGGGCCTGGAAACACCATATATTTT.

The chain links TRBV5-1 to TRBJ1-6; 9 bases line up with TRBD1. CDR3 length equals 15 residues. J lost 9 bases, V lost 0 bases, and 4 bases had no gene match. CDR1 is SGHRS and CDR2 is YFSETQ in the germline V gene. CDR3 residues: CASSLAGTGRSPLHF. The CDR3 DNA is TGCGCCAGCAGCTTGGCCGGGACAGGGCGTTCACCCCTCCACTTT.

This clone has more than one count but fewer than ten. V usage is TRBV7-6 and J usage is TRBJ2-7, with 7 bases matching TRBD1. V shed 1 base and J 2 bases; nucleotides not matched to a gene: 2. There are 14 residues in the CDR3. Germline V gene sequence: CDR1 SGHVS, CDR2 FNYEAQ. CDR3 in amino acids: CASSLEGAPYEQYF. DNA for the CDR3: TGTGCCAGCAGCTTAGAGGGGGCTCCCTACGAGCAGTACTTC.

The rearrangement joins TRBV9 to TRBJ2-2, with D perhaps matching TRBD1 (6 bases). Germline CDR1 is SGDLS and CDR2 is YYNGEE. The germline V and J ends were trimmed by 6 bases and 0 bases, with 9 bases remaining between them. CDR3 length: 14 residues. CDR3 sequence: CASNRDANTGELFF. CDR3 nucleotide sequence: TGTGCCAGCAACAGGGACGCGAACACCGGGGAGCTGTTTTTT.

This rearrangement joins TRBV4-1 to TRBJ2-1; the match to TRBD2 covers 11 bases. CDR1 is MGHRA and CDR2 is YSYEKL in the germline V gene. Losses at the gene ends were 4 bases for V and 7 bases for J; bases not matched to a gene: 9. This CDR3 has 16 amino acids. CDR3 in DNA: TGCGCCAGCAGCCGGATACTAGCGGGAGAGAGAAATGAGCAGTTCTTC. It translates to CASSRILAGERNEQFF.